Below, 22 T cell receptor beta chains from the same sample are listed, as sequenced in a study of blood T cell repertoires in COVID-19. Assay: immunoSEQ multiplex PCR; the TCRdb copy retains only in-frame clones and omits some. The sample includes tens of thousands of clones, more than 80% of them seen just once. Sample: peripheral blood. The receptors were sampled from a human donor with active COVID-19. The donor label of this sample is uncertain.

The J gene is TRBJ1-5, the V gene TRBV7-9, with D perhaps TRBD1 (5 bases). In germline, CDR1 is SEHNR, CDR2 FQNEAQ (reference sequence). The V end lost 0 bases, the J end lost 2 bases, and 8 bases lay between the germline ends. The CDR3 has 15 amino acids. CDR3 nucleotides: TGTGCCAGCAGCTTAGCGGGGGGAGGCAATCAGCCCCAGCATTTT. Translation gives CASSLAGGGNQPQHF. The variable domain in full, completed from reference TRBV7-9 and TRBJ1-5, reads DTGVSQNPRHKITKRGQNVTFRCDPISEHNRLYWYRQTLGQGPEFLTYFQNEAQLEKSRLLSDRFSAERPKGSFSTLEIQRTEQGDSAMYLCASSLAGGGNQPQHFGDGTRLSIL.

The chain has TRBV18 and TRBJ1-5, with TRBD1 as a possible D gene (5 bases). CDR1 is KGHSH, CDR2 LQKENI, per germline. Trimming left V 1 base short and J 2 bases short, with 12 bases between. The CDR3 spans 16 residues. The CDR3 sequence: CASSPQGGVGNQPQHF. The CDR3 nucleotides are TGTGCCAGCTCACCACAGGGAGGGGTCGGCAATCAGCCCCAGCATTTT.

The V and J genes are TRBV4-2 and TRBJ1-1, with 7 positions matching TRBD1. In germline, CDR1 is LGHNA, CDR2 YNFKEQ. With V trimmed by 1 base and J by 0 bases, 5 bases remained unmatched. The CDR3 spans 16 residues. The DNA for the CDR3 is TGTGCCAGCAGCCAAGTGGGAAGGGGGCTGAACACTGAAGCTTTCTTT. Its protein is CASSQVGRGLNTEAFF.

The genes are TRBV27 and TRBJ2-7; 8 bases match TRBD2. CDR3 length: 13 residues. J was trimmed by 4 bases and V by 4 bases; bases with no gene match: 3. Per germline, CDR1 MNHEY and CDR2 SMNVEV (reference sequence). CDR3 amino acids: CASSSLAAYEQYF. The CDR3 DNA reads as TGTGCCAGCAGTTCACTAGCGGCATACGAGCAGTACTTC.

CDR3 in DNA: TGTGCCAGCAGACGGTCCTCTGGGGCCAACGTCCTGACTTTC. Protein sequence: CASRRSSGANVLTF. The chain carries TRBV28 and TRBJ2-6; no clear D gene. V was shortened by 6 bases and J by 0 bases, with 6 bases between the two germline ends. This CDR3 region has 14 residues. Germline CDR1 and CDR2: MDHEN and SYDVKM.

The chain uses TRBV18 and TRBJ1-5, with D possibly matching TRBD1 (6 bases). The V end lost 6 bases, the J end lost 2 bases, and 17 bases lay between the germline ends. The CDR3 length is 16 residues. In germline, CDR1 is KGHSH, CDR2 LQKENI. The DNA for the CDR3 is TGTGCCAGCTCTACCCAGCAACGACAGGGCAATCAGCCCCAGCATTTT. Translating it yields CASSTQQRQGNQPQHF.

This clone has a single count. The V gene is TRBV6-4, the J gene TRBJ2-4, with TRBD1 matching 10 bases. CDR3 length equals 15 residues. V shed 6 bases and J 3 bases; nucleotides not matched to a gene: 5. The V gene's germline CDR1 is MRHNA and CDR2 SNTAGT. DNA of the CDR3: TGTGCCAGCAGGGGGACAGGGGCGGTCAAAAACATTCAGTACTTC. Its translation: CASRGTGAVKNIQYF.

The chain carries TRBV5-5 and TRBJ2-2; D might be TRBD1 (5 bases). The V and J ends lost 0 bases and 7 bases respectively, with 16 bases between them. This CDR3 spans 16 amino acids. Germline-derived CDR1 and CDR2 are SGHKS and YYEKEE (reference sequence). Written as DNA, the CDR3 is TGTGCCAGCAGCTTGGAGGACACGGGCTTGATCGGGGAGCTGTTTTTT. Its protein is CASSLEDTGLIGELFF.

The V gene is TRBV6-5, the J gene TRBJ1-2, with a tentative D call TRBD1 (5 bases). V dropped 4 bases and J dropped 1 base, with 13 bases sitting between them. This CDR3 contains 15 residues. Germline loops: CDR1 MNHEY, CDR2 SVGAGI. CDR3 sequence (DNA): TGTGCCAGCAGTTCCCGGGGGAAGTTTAACTATGGCTACACCTTC. Its translation: CASSSRGKFNYGYTF.

V gene TRBV5-1 combines with J gene TRBJ2-7, with TRBD2 identical over 7 bases. V was pared by 4 bases and J by 1 base, with 14 bases of the junction left unmatched. This CDR3 is built from 17 residues. CDR1 and CDR2 (germline): SGHRS, YFSETQ. The CDR3 loop reads CASSQAPLGGKSYEQYF. CDR3 DNA: TGCGCCAGCAGCCAAGCTCCCCTGGGAGGGAAGTCCTACGAGCAGTACTTC.

This clone has just one count. The rearrangement joins TRBV7-6 to TRBJ2-3; 12 bases align to TRBD2. With 4 bases clipped from V and 1 base from J, the junction kept 0 bases outside the gene matches. The germline gives CDR1 SGHVS, CDR2 FNYEAQ. The CDR3 is 15 amino acids. The CDR3 region is CASSWTSGGTDTQYF. The CDR3 DNA sequence: TGTGCCAGCAGCTGGACTAGCGGGGGCACAGATACGCAGTATTTT. Variable domain in full (rest from reference TRBV7-6 and TRBJ2-3): GAGVSQSPRYKVTKRGQDVALRCDPISGHVSLYWYRQALGQGPEFLTYFNYEAQQDKSGLPNDRFSAERPEGSISTLTIQRTEQRDSAMYRCASSWTSGGTDTQYFGPGTRLTVL.

This clone was observed once. The rearrangement joins TRBV6-1 to TRBJ2-3, with 8 bases fitting TRBD2. CDR1 is MNHNS, CDR2 SASEGT, per germline. The CDR3 is 16 residues long. V was pared by 4 bases and J by 0 bases, with 6 bases of the junction left unmatched. The CDR3 here is CASSGISGVSTDTQYF. CDR3 in DNA: TGTGCCAGCAGTGGAATTAGCGGGGTTAGCACAGATACGCAGTATTTT.

The chain links TRBV28 to TRBJ2-7; the D gene is possibly TRBD2 (6 bases). CDR3 length equals 14 residues. The V end was cut by 6 bases, the J end by 0 bases, with 12 bases between. The germline V gene has CDR1 MDHEN and CDR2 SYDVKM. As DNA, the CDR3 is TGTGCCAGCAGGGATCTAGCGCACTCCTACGAGCAGTACTTC. Encoded protein: CASRDLAHSYEQYF.

The genes are TRBV29-1 and TRBJ1-1; 7 bases agree with TRBD1. In germline, CDR1 is SQVTM, CDR2 ANQGSEA. The CDR3 consists of 15 residues. Trimming cost V 5 bases and J 1 base; bases outside gene matches: 10. The DNA of the CDR3 is TGCAGCGTTCTTTTGGGGACAGTCGCGAACACTGAAGCTTTCTTT. This translates into CSVLLGTVANTEAFF.

The chain has TRBV11-2 and TRBJ2-1, with 9 bases that match TRBD2. V lost 4 bases and J lost 7; bases outside the gene matches: 5. Germline V gene sequence: CDR1 SGHAT, CDR2 FQNNGV. The CDR3 consists of 14 residues. The CDR3 nucleotides read TGTGCCAGCAGCTCGGCGGGGGGGCGTAATGAGCAGTTCTTC. Residues: CASSSAGGRNEQFF. The variable domain in full, completed from reference TRBV11-2 and TRBJ2-1, reads EAGVAQSPRYKIIEKRQSVAFWCNPISGHATLYWYQQILGQGPKLLIQFQNNGVVDDSQLPKDRFSAERLKGVDSTLKIQPAKLEDSAVYLCASSSAGGRNEQFFGPGTRLTVL.

The DNA for the CDR3 is TGTGCCAGCAGCCTCGAGACAGGGCGGGCTTTCTTT. Encoded protein: CASSLETGRAFF. The chain combines TRBV7-2 with TRBJ1-1, with 7 nucleotides matching TRBD1. CDR1 is SGHTA, CDR2 FQGNSA, per germline. The J segment lost 11 bases and the V segment lost 5 bases, leaving 8 bases of the junction unmatched. CDR3 length: 12 amino acids.

CDR3 DNA sequence: TGTGCCTGGTCGACAGGGGGACAGCAGCCCCAGCATTTT. Its protein product is CAWSTGGQQPQHF. The chain carries TRBV30 and TRBJ1-5; 9 bases match TRBD1. The CDR3 loop spans 13 amino acids. After removal of 5 bases from V and 7 bases from J, the junction contained 6 bases not matched to a gene. The germline V gene has CDR1 GTSNPN and CDR2 SVGIG (reference sequence).

The chain links TRBV6-1 to TRBJ2-5, with D possibly TRBD2 on 5 matching bases. Germline V gene data show CDR1 as MNHNS and CDR2 as SASEGT. The V and J ends lost 3 bases and 5 bases respectively, with 16 bases between them. The CDR3 consists of 15 residues. CDR3 nucleotides: TGTGCCAGCAGTGAGAGGGCAAACCCGGCGGAGACCCAGTACTTC. Protein: CASSERANPAETQYF.

V is TRBV6-1 and J is TRBJ2-1; 9 bases fit TRBD2. The CDR3 spans 15 residues. The germline V gene has CDR1 MNHNS and CDR2 SASEGT. J gave up 6 bases and V 2 bases, and 5 bases lay outside the gene matches. As DNA, the CDR3 is TGTGCCAGCAGTGAACGCGGTAGCGGGAGCAATGAGCAGTTCTTC. This translates into CASSERGSGSNEQFF.

V usage is TRBV6-5 and J usage is TRBJ1-3; TRBD1 matches at 8 bases. CDR3 length equals 13 residues. After removal of 8 bases from V and 2 bases from J, the junction contained 2 bases not matched to a gene. Looked up from germline, CDR1 is MNHEY and CDR2 is SVGAGI. CDR3 sequence (DNA): TGTGCCAGCCCGGACAGGGCTGGAAACACCATATATTTT. Its protein product is CASPDRAGNTIYF.

The chain couples TRBV30 to TRBJ2-7; TRBD2 agrees at 8 bases. The CDR3 sequence is 13 residues long. Germline V lookup: CDR1 GTSNPN, CDR2 SVGIG (reference sequence). V was pared by 2 bases and J by 7 bases, with 7 bases of the junction left unmatched. The CDR3 loop is CAWSLGLAGEQYF. The CDR3 DNA is TGTGCCTGGAGTCTAGGACTAGCTGGGGAGCAGTACTTC.

For this clone: One junction end does not reproduce the germline sequence, and a read error may be involved. The V and J genes are TRBV14 and TRBJ1-1; no definite D call. The CDR3 extends over 19 amino acids. Germline V CDR1 and CDR2: SGHDN, FVKESK. CDR3 sequence (DNA): TGTGCCAGCAGCAAAGAAACTTCTGGAGGAGAAGGAGTGAACACTGAAGCTTTCTTT. Translating it yields CASSKETSGGEGVNTEAFF.